Shown below are 13 T cell receptor beta chains from a single sample sequenced in a study of neurological immune-mediated disorders. MiXCR, run by TCRdb on the 5' RACE reads, gives a single entry per CDR3 protein. Of 57,000 or so distinct CDR3 sequences detected, about an eighth appear once; the ten largest clones hold approximately 1.8%. The sample consisted of PBMCs. The receptor source for this set is a man in his 60s in good health.

A note on this clonotype: This clone may be a read error of a much larger clone one base away. The chain links TRBV12-3 or TRBV12-4 to TRBJ1-5; TRBD1 aligns across 7 bases. V was pared by 4 bases and J by 3 bases, with 3 bases of the junction left unmatched. This CDR3 is built from 14 residues. CDR3 loop: CASSWDRNNQPQHF. The CDR3 bases are TGTGCCAGCAGTTGGGACAGAAACAATCAGCCCCAGCATTTT.

In regard to this clonotype: The junction departs from the called germline gene at one end, perhaps through a read error. The V and J genes are TRBV6-5 and TRBJ1-5, with 7 bases identical to TRBD1. The CDR3 length is 15 residues. CDR1 MNHEY and CDR2 SVGAGI come from the germline V gene. CDR3 in amino acids: CVSSQRYRGSQPQHF. The CDR3, as DNA: TGTGTCAGCAGTCAGAGGTACAGGGGAAGCCAGCCCCAGCATTTT.

In regard to this clonotype: The DNA is left out, because the CDR3 cannot be placed on it with certainty; the CDR3 is given as TCRdb lists it. The genes are TRBV7-2 and TRBJ1-5. From its first to its last residue, the CDR3 has 19 amino acids. CDR1 and CDR2 (germline): SGHTA, FQGNSA. CDR3 amino acids: CASSFYICSVWQSNQPQHF.

Many counts were recorded for this clonotype. This chain links TRBV20-1 with TRBJ2-3; 8 bases match TRBD2. CDR3 size: 13 residues. V gave up 1 base and J gave up 6 bases; unmatched junction bases: 3. The germline CDR1 and CDR2 sequences are DFQATT and SNEGSKA (reference sequence). CDR3 sequence reads: CSARGTGGDTQYF. As DNA, the CDR3 is TGCAGTGCTAGAGGGACGGGAGGGGATACGCAGTATTTT.

Worth noting for this clonotype: At one of its ends the junction is not consistent with the germline gene, which may arise from a read error. V and J are TRBV6-2 or TRBV6-3 and TRBJ1-5, with 7 bases lining up with TRBD1. The CDR3 length is 11 residues. Germline CDR1 reads MNHEY; CDR2 reads SVGEGT. The CDR3 DNA reads as TGTGCCAGCAGTTACTCGGGACAGACCGTTTTT. It codes for CASSYSGQTVF.

This clonotype was picked up many times. The chain is built from TRBV5-1 and TRBJ1-2; 8 nucleotides line up with TRBD1. The J segment lost 6 bases and the V segment lost 1 base, leaving 5 bases of the junction unmatched. The germline V gene has CDR1 SGHRS and CDR2 YFSETQ. This CDR3 is built from 14 residues. The CDR3 bases are TGCGCCAGCAGCTTGTTAGGACAGGGCAATGGCTACACCTTC. Translating gives CASSLLGQGNGYTF.

This clonotype was observed at least ten times. This chain links TRBV9 with TRBJ2-7, with 7 bases aligning to TRBD2. Germline assignment: CDR1 SGDLS and CDR2 YYNGEE. The CDR3 length is 16 residues. Trimming took 4 bases from V and 3 from J; bases not matched to a gene: 13. The CDR3 nucleotides are TGTGCCAGCAGCCGAACTTTTGCAGCGGGGAGCTACGAGCAGTACTTC. It translates to CASSRTFAAGSYEQYF.

There are many counts of this clonotype. CDR3 amino acids: CASRNEENTGELFF. For the CDR3, the DNA is TGTGCCAGCAGAAATGAAGAGAACACCGGGGAGCTGTTTTTT. J is TRBJ2-2 and V is TRBV25-1; D is undetermined. V was trimmed by 6 bases and J by 1 base, leaving 9 bases between them. The CDR3 has 14 residues. Germline V gene lookup returns CDR1 MGHDK and CDR2 SYGVNS.

This clonotype was recorded at least ten times. The chain joins TRBV7-8 to TRBJ1-5; weak D call: TRBD1 (6 bases). CDR3 length: 14 residues. Trimming cost V 3 bases and J 4 bases, with 10 bases left between them. Germline V gene lookup returns CDR1 SGHVS and CDR2 FQNEAQ. CDR3 in amino acids: CASSFNRANQPQHF. CDR3 in DNA: TGTGCCAGCAGCTTTAACAGGGCGAATCAGCCCCAGCATTTT.

This clonotype has at least ten counts. The rearrangement uses TRBV6-2 or TRBV6-3 and TRBJ1-1; 7 bases agree with TRBD1. V gave up 2 bases and J gave up 5 bases; unmatched junction bases: 2. Germline CDR1 reads MNHEY; CDR2 reads SVGEGT. The CDR3 runs to 13 residues. The CDR3 bases are TGTGCCAGCAGTTACAGGGGGCGAACTGAAGCTTTCTTT. Protein sequence: CASSYRGRTEAFF.

This clonotype was picked up many times. The CDR3 loop reads CASSPGNTQYF. As DNA, the CDR3 is TGTGCCAGCAGCCCCGGAAATACGCAGTATTTT. The genes are TRBV11-2 and TRBJ2-3; D unclear. Germline values: CDR1 SGHAT, CDR2 FQNNGV. The V gene lost 5 bases and the J gene lost 7 bases, with 7 bases spanning the gap. The CDR3 is made up of 11 amino acids.

This clonotype was detected ten times or more. The V and J genes are TRBV7-2 and TRBJ1-5; D is unclear. Trimming took off 5 bases at V and 6 bases at J, with 20 bases between the two ends. Per germline, CDR1 SGHTA and CDR2 FQGNSA. The CDR3 runs 16 residues. The CDR3 coding sequence is TGTGCCAGCAGCCCCCCCGGGCCTTCGGTGGGTCAGCCCCAGCATTTT. Translated: CASSPPGPSVGQPQHF. Full variable domain (missing parts from reference TRBV7-2 and TRBJ1-5): GAGVSQSPSNKVTEKGKDVELRCDPISGHTALYWYRQSLGQGLEFLIYFQGNSAPDKSGLPSDRFSAERTGGSVSTLTIQRTQQEDSAVYLCASSPPGPSVGQPQHFGDGTRLSIL.

This clonotype was observed many times. The chain employs TRBV6-6 and TRBJ2-5; TRBD2 matches 8 bases. The CDR3 totals 14 residues. Germline V gene lookup returns CDR1 MNHNY and CDR2 SVGAGI (reference sequence). V dropped 4 bases and J dropped 4; count of bases not matched to a gene: 5. This CDR3 is CASSSSGGRETQYF. The CDR3 nucleotides read TGTGCCAGCAGTTCCTCGGGGGGGAGAGAGACCCAGTACTTC.